This TCR beta chain was identified during a study of T cell responses to AZD1222 COVID-19 vaccine. Study at large: Second-dose schedules of about 4 or about 12 weeks were combined. Study findings and constraints: Spike-wide coverage was observed for vaccine-associated CD4 TCRs, with dominant responses at 160-218 and 743-854. Two doses of AZD1222 preceded a rise in Spike-specific TCR breadth and depth. Among spike-specific TCRs, nearly half reportedly target unmutated variant regions.

There are a few counts of this clone. Antigen: not known. This CDR3 contains 16 residues. The V and J ends lost 0 bases and 5 bases, in that order; junction bases with no gene match: 7. Germline assignment: CDR1 KGHSY and CDR2 FQNENV. This table comes from immunoSEQ multiplex PCR, and its TCRdb copy is limited to in-frame clones, with some not included. This table has around 100,000 clones, 85% to 95% appearing once. The rearrangement uses TRBV16 and TRBJ1-5; 7 bases are shared with TRBD1. The sequence was collected from an adult in good health. Sequenced material: peripheral blood, taken on day 0 of AZD1222 vaccination. This chain's CDR3 is CASSQSGLQGDQPQHF. As DNA, the CDR3 is TGTGCCAGCAGCCAATCTGGGCTGCAGGGGGATCAGCCCCAGCATTTT.